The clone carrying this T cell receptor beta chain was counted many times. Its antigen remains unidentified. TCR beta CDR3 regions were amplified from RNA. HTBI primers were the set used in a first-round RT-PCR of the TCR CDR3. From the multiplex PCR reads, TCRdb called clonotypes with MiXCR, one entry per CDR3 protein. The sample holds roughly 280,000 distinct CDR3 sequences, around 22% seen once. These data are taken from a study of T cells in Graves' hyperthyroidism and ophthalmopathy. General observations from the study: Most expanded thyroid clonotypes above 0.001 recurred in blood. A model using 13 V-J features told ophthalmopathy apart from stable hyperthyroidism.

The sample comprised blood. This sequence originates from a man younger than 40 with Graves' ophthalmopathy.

The CDR3 region has the DNA TGTGCCAGCAGCGTGACGGTAGCGGGCCCCTACGAGCAGTACTTC. Translating it yields CASSVTVAGPYEQYF. The rearrangement joins TRBV5-5 to TRBJ2-7; 7 bases map to TRBD2. This CDR3 comprises 15 residues. The ends lost 4 bases at V and 2 bases at J; junction bases unmatched: 9. CDR1 and CDR2 from the germline V gene are SGHKS and YYEKEE (reference sequence).